The 30 T cell receptor beta chains presented below share a single source sample, sequenced in a study of T cell repertoires in cytomegalovirus infection (dated 2019 in TCRdb). Per the publication, the treatment or condition label means: in vitro stimulation with specific CMV peptide epitopes to enrich CMV-specific T cells. Sequencing used an Illumina HiSeq 1500. The public reads were run again by TCRdb, first through fastp at Q25 and then through MiXCR, and only productive beta chains were kept. Every CDR3 protein is listed once, alongside the most common genes and DNA of its rows. A total of tens of thousands of distinct CDR3 sequences appear in this sample, roughly 28% of them only once. The ten biggest clones cover 59% of the sample. No cognate antigen is known for these TCRs. The sample here was CD8+ T cells from cultured PBMCs, taken from culture after CMV antigen stimulation. The receptor set was obtained from a human donor in good health (CMV status not recorded). Some clones in this sample may be carry-over from other donors' samples.

The CDR3 bases are TGTGCCACCAGCCCTACCCGGGCTTCAGGGGATGAGCAGTTCTTC. Its protein is CATSPTRASGDEQFF. The chain couples TRBV15 to TRBJ2-1; D may be TRBD1 (6 bases). The germline gives CDR1 LNHNV, CDR2 YYDKDF (reference sequence). With 5 bases removed from V and 8 bases from J, the gap between germline ends came to 19 bases. This CDR3 contains 15 residues.

The J gene is TRBJ1-1, the V gene TRBV6-2 or TRBV6-3, with TRBD1 matching 11 bases. Trimming removed 4 bases from V and 4 bases from J; junction bases left unmatched: 11. CDR1 is MNHEY and CDR2 is SVGEGT in the germline V gene. The CDR3 contains 17 residues. CDR3: CASSLQDRGRWGTEAFF. The CDR3 coding sequence is TGTGCCAGCAGTTTACAGGACAGGGGGCGATGGGGCACTGAAGCTTTCTTT.

This clonotype was observed many times. No DNA is shown, since the ends of the CDR3 on it are uncertain; the CDR3 is the one TCRdb lists. The rearrangement joins TRBV7-5 to TRBJ1-5; the listed D gene, TRBD1, was not tested against the DNA. TRBV7-5 is recorded as a pseudogene. 19 amino acids form the CDR3, both terminal residues included. The CDR3: CISVSEAVTDRGRNQPQHF.

This chain joins TRBV6-1 and TRBJ1-1; possibly TRBD1 for D (6 bases). The CDR3 is 14 residues long. The V end was cut by 2 bases, the J end by 10 bases, with 17 bases between. Germline CDR1 is MNHNS and CDR2 is SASEGT. CDR3 amino acids: CASSEMGAWDRAFF. CDR3 bases: TGTGCCAGCAGTGAAATGGGGGCCTGGGATAGAGCTTTCTTT.

Many counts were recorded for this clonotype. The chain joins TRBV7-9 to TRBJ2-1; 12 nucleotides align to TRBD2. The CDR3 length is 14 residues. The junction had 11 bases not matched to a gene; V was cut back by 10 bases and J by 10 bases. Per the germline V gene, CDR1 is SEHNR and CDR2 is FQNEAQ (reference sequence). CDR3 loop: CATPSGRAPGEQFF. The CDR3 DNA follows: TGTGCCACCCCTAGCGGGAGGGCCCCTGGAGAGCAGTTCTTC.

This clonotype came up a few times. The chain recombines TRBV5-8 with TRBJ2-3; no firm D call. With 3 bases removed from V and 2 bases from J, the gap between germline ends came to 7 bases. Germline CDR1 is SGHTS and CDR2 is YDEGEE. This CDR3 comprises 13 residues. The CDR3 protein is CASSSTYTDTQYF. In DNA, the CDR3 is TGTGCCAGCAGCTCGACCTACACAGATACGCAGTATTTT.

This sequence joins TRBV6-2 or TRBV6-3 and TRBJ2-5; unclear D gene. Germline V gene sequence: CDR1 MNHEY, CDR2 SVGEGT. The CDR3 runs 12 residues. V was cut by 5 bases and J by 6 bases, with 10 bases left in between. The CDR3 DNA sequence: TGTGCCAGCAGTAAAGAGATGAAGACCCAGTACTTC. It is translated as CASSKEMKTQYF.

This clonotype was counted ten times or more. CDR3 DNA sequence: TGTGCCAGCAGCCAAGACATACCCGGGACTCTAAATCAAGAGACCCAGTACTTC. Its protein product is CASSQDIPGTLNQETQYF. J is TRBJ2-5 and V is TRBV14, with a weak D call TRBD2 (6 bases). The length of the CDR3 is 18 residues. V was trimmed by 0 bases and J by 2 bases, leaving 19 bases between them. Per germline, CDR1 SGHDN and CDR2 FVKESK.

This clonotype has only a few counts. This chain links TRBV28 with TRBJ1-5; D is possibly TRBD1 (5 bases). Germline CDR1 is MDHEN and CDR2 is SYDVKM. The CDR3 length is 15 residues. V was trimmed by 5 bases and J by 6 bases, leaving 17 bases between them. The CDR3 loop is CASSTGGGFRQPQHF. As DNA, the CDR3 is TGTGCCAGCAGTACCGGGGGAGGGTTTCGTCAGCCCCAGCATTTT.

This clonotype is a singleton in its sample. A much larger clone differs by one base, so this may be a read error. The V and J genes are TRBV7-9 and TRBJ1-1; 7 nucleotides align to TRBD1. Germline V gene sequence: CDR1 SEHNR, CDR2 FQNEAQ (reference sequence). The CDR3 runs 13 residues. In DNA, the CDR3 is TGTGCCAGCAGCCGGGGACAGAACACTGAAACTTTCTTT. Amino acid sequence: CASSRGQNTETFF.

A remark on this clonotype: A much bigger clone sits one base away, suggesting this may be a read error. The chain recombines TRBV4-3 with TRBJ1-2; D not resolved. From germline, CDR1 is LGHNA and CDR2 YSLEER. The CDR3 length is 15 residues. The V gene lost 0 bases and the J gene lost 2 bases, with 10 bases spanning the gap. The CDR3 DNA is TGCGCCAGCAGCCAAGATCGGAAAGGCAACTATGGCTACACCTTC. It codes for CASSQDRKGNYGYTF.

The rearrangement joins TRBV27 to TRBJ1-1; the match to TRBD1 covers 10 bases. Germline trimming cut 8 bases from V and 1 base from J; bases unmatched to any gene: 4. Germline V CDR1 and CDR2: MNHEY, SMNVEV (reference sequence). The CDR3 loop spans 14 amino acids. The CDR3 DNA is TGTGCCAGCGCAGACAGGGGGCCGAACACTGAAGCTTTCTTT. Its protein is CASADRGPNTEAFF.

This clonotype was found a few times. V usage is TRBV12-3 or TRBV12-4 and J usage is TRBJ1-2; a weak D match, TRBD1 (5 bases). The germline V and J ends were trimmed by 5 bases and 2 bases, with 9 bases remaining between them. The CDR3 runs 13 residues. The CDR3 here is CASSPTVNYGYTF. DNA for the CDR3: TGTGCCAGCAGTCCGACAGTGAACTATGGCTACACCTTC.

This clonotype was picked up a small number of times. This sequence joins TRBV11-2 and TRBJ2-1; 11 bases align to TRBD2. CDR1 is SGHAT, CDR2 FQNNGV, per germline. V shed 4 bases, J shed 4 bases, and the junction held 3 bases outside the gene matches. The CDR3 contains 15 residues. The chain's CDR3 is CASSSLAGEYNEQFF. The CDR3 DNA reads as TGTGCCAGCAGCTCACTAGCGGGGGAGTACAATGAGCAGTTCTTC.

Only a few counts were recorded for this clonotype. This chain joins TRBV7-8 and TRBJ2-5; 10 positions agree with TRBD2. The CDR3 is made up of 15 amino acids. CDR1 is SGHVS, CDR2 FQNEAQ, per germline. Trimming took 6 bases from V and 7 from J; bases not matched to a gene: 11. CDR3 nucleotides: TGTGCCAGCAGATGGACTAGCGGTCAAAGGGGGACCCAGTACTTC. It yields the protein CASRWTSGQRGTQYF.

The J gene is TRBJ2-1, the V gene TRBV20-1, with TRBD2 matching over 9 bases. In germline, CDR1 is DFQATT, CDR2 SNEGSKA (reference sequence). V lost 0 bases and J lost 5; bases outside the gene matches: 5. This CDR3 has 15 amino acids. The CDR3 loop reads CSARDDLAGHNEQFF. Here the CDR3 DNA reads TGCAGTGCTAGAGATGACCTAGCGGGACACAATGAGCAGTTCTTC.

The chain links TRBV10-3 to TRBJ1-5; D remains unclear. This CDR3 spans 15 amino acids. Germline loops: CDR1 ENHRY, CDR2 SYGVKD. Trimming took off 3 bases at V and 0 bases at J, with 9 bases between the two ends. The CDR3 DNA reads as TGTGCCATCAGTGACAGAGACTATAGCAATCAGCCCCAGCATTTT. Its protein product is CAISDRDYSNQPQHF.

This clonotype appeared many times. The V call is TRBV11-2, the J call TRBJ1-1; D is uncertain. This CDR3 contains 13 residues. V dropped 4 bases and J dropped 7 bases, with 13 bases sitting between them. Germline CDR1 is SGHAT and CDR2 is FQNNGV. The CDR3 DNA reads as TGTGCCAGCAGCTCGCCAACGGGCCGTGAAGCTTTCTTT. This gives the protein CASSSPTGREAFF.

This clonotype has a count of ten or more. The V gene is TRBV9, the J gene TRBJ1-3; unclear D gene. V was clipped by 3 bases and J by 3 bases, with 4 bases between them. The CDR3 length is 12 residues. Germline values: CDR1 SGDLS, CDR2 YYNGEE. Here the CDR3 reads CASSGDGNTIYF. CDR3 nucleotides: TGTGCCAGCAGCGGGGATGGAAACACCATATATTTT.

V gene TRBV5-1 combines with J gene TRBJ1-1; D call uncertain. Trimming pared 0 bases from V and 0 bases from J, leaving 9 bases between. This CDR3 contains 15 residues. Germline loops: CDR1 SGHRS, CDR2 YFSETQ. The CDR3 is CASSLAWSVNTEAFF. As DNA, the CDR3 is TGCGCCAGCAGCTTGGCCTGGAGTGTGAACACTGAAGCTTTCTTT. The full variable domain, with the rest looked up from reference TRBV5-1 and TRBJ1-1, is KAGVTQTPRYLIKTRGQQVTLSCSPISGHRSVSWYQQTPGQGLQFLFEYFSETQRNKGNFPGRFSGRQFSNSRSEMNVSTLELGDSALYLCASSLAWSVNTEAFFGQGTRLTVV.

V gene TRBV5-4 combines with J gene TRBJ2-1, with D perhaps matching TRBD1 (6 bases). V was cut by 2 bases and J by 7 bases, with 16 bases left in between. The CDR3 spans 15 residues. Germline CDR1 SGHNT, CDR2 YYREEE (reference sequence). CDR3 nucleotides: TGTGCCAGCAGCTTACAGGGCCCTACCGAGAATGAGCAGTTCTTC. Its translation: CASSLQGPTENEQFF.

This clonotype was seen only a few times. The chain joins TRBV11-2 to TRBJ2-7; 7 bases are shared with TRBD2. V lost 3 bases, J lost 2 bases, and 16 bases stayed unmatched. Germline loops: CDR1 SGHAT, CDR2 FQNNGV. This CDR3 region has 18 residues. The DNA for the CDR3 is TGTGCCAGCAGCTTCCGGGGGGTAGCGGGCCAGCACACCTACGAGCAGTACTTC. This gives the protein CASSFRGVAGQHTYEQYF. Full variable domain (outside the CDR3, taken from reference TRBV11-2 and TRBJ2-7): EAGVAQSPRYKIIEKRQSVAFWCNPISGHATLYWYQQILGQGPKLLIQFQNNGVVDDSQLPKDRFSAERLKGVDSTLKIQPAKLEDSAVYLCASSFRGVAGQHTYEQYFGPGTRLTVT.

This clonotype showed up many times. The V and J genes are TRBV7-2 and TRBJ2-5, with 7 nucleotides matching TRBD2. CDR1 is SGHTA, CDR2 FQGNSA, per germline. The CDR3 is made up of 15 amino acids. The J segment lost 2 bases and the V segment lost 3 bases, leaving 6 bases of the junction unmatched. The CDR3 loop is CASSFLLAEQETQYF. As DNA, the CDR3 is TGTGCCAGCAGCTTCCTCCTAGCGGAACAAGAGACCCAGTACTTC.

This clonotype was counted only a few times. The chain is built from TRBV7-9 and TRBJ2-1, with 9 bases matching TRBD2. V shed 4 bases, J shed 8 bases, and the junction held 12 bases outside the gene matches. Germline loops: CDR1 SEHNR, CDR2 FQNEAQ (reference sequence). This CDR3 spans 16 amino acids. The CDR3 here is CASSSTLAGLSHEQFF. The DNA for the CDR3 is TGTGCCAGCAGCTCAACACTAGCGGGCCTAAGCCATGAGCAGTTCTTC. The whole variable domain, filled in from reference TRBV7-9 and TRBJ2-1, reads DTGVSQNPRHKITKRGQNVTFRCDPISEHNRLYWYRQTLGQGPEFLTYFQNEAQLEKSRLLSDRFSAERPKGSFSTLEIQRTEQGDSAMYLCASSSTLAGLSHEQFFGPGTRLTVL.

This clonotype appeared a few times. The rearrangement links TRBV28 to TRBJ2-3; 9 nucleotides line up with TRBD1. V was clipped by 3 bases and J by 5 bases; unmatched bases: 6. CDR3 length: 15 amino acids. The V gene's germline CDR1 is MDHEN and CDR2 SYDVKM. The CDR3 loop is CASSLGDRVRDTQYF. The CDR3 DNA reads TGTGCCAGCAGTTTGGGGGACAGGGTAAGAGATACGCAGTATTTT.

This clonotype was counted many times. This chain links TRBV7-8 with TRBJ2-5; D might be TRBD1 or TRBD2, each matching 5 bases. Germline V gene lookup returns CDR1 SGHVS and CDR2 FQNEAQ. The CDR3 is 14 residues long. The ends were cut back, 2 bases at V and 4 bases at J, with 11 bases in the middle. CDR3 DNA: TGTGCCAGCAGCTTACCGGGACCGTCAGAGACCCAGTACTTC. Its translation is CASSLPGPSETQYF.

The CDR3 reads CASSGQPDGYTF. In DNA form, the CDR3 reads TGTGCCAGCAGTGGACAACCTGATGGCTACACCTTC. V is TRBV5-6 and J is TRBJ1-2; TRBD1 might be the D (5 bases). CDR3 size: 12 residues. Trimming pared 5 bases from V and 6 bases from J, leaving 11 bases between. Germline V CDR1 and CDR2: SGHDT, YYEEEE.

The chain carries TRBV4-1 and TRBJ2-1, with 9 bases that match TRBD2. The CDR3 covers 16 residues. Unmatched junction bases numbered 7, after V lost 2 bases and J lost 5 bases. From germline, CDR1 is MGHRA and CDR2 YSYEKL. The CDR3 spells CASSQPASGVDNEQFF. CDR3 bases: TGCGCCAGCAGCCAACCGGCTAGCGGGGTGGACAATGAGCAGTTCTTC.

V gene TRBV2 combines with J gene TRBJ2-2; weak D call: TRBD1 (8 bases). The V gene lost 6 bases and the J gene lost 9 bases, with 23 bases spanning the gap. From germline, CDR1 is SNHLY and CDR2 FYNNEI. CDR3 length equals 16 residues. The CDR3: CASRDRESMREWELFF. The CDR3 nucleotides read TGTGCCAGCAGGGACAGGGAATCAATGCGGGAGTGGGAGCTGTTTTTT.

The chain is built from TRBV9 and TRBJ2-3, with TRBD2 identical over 11 bases. The trim removed 3 bases at V and 2 bases at J, leaving 5 bases unmatched. The CDR3 has 16 residues. The germline V gene encodes CDR1 SGDLS and CDR2 YYNGEE. As DNA, the CDR3 is TGTGCCAGCAGCGGGGGGACTAGCGGATTCACAGATACGCAGTATTTT. Protein product: CASSGGTSGFTDTQYF.